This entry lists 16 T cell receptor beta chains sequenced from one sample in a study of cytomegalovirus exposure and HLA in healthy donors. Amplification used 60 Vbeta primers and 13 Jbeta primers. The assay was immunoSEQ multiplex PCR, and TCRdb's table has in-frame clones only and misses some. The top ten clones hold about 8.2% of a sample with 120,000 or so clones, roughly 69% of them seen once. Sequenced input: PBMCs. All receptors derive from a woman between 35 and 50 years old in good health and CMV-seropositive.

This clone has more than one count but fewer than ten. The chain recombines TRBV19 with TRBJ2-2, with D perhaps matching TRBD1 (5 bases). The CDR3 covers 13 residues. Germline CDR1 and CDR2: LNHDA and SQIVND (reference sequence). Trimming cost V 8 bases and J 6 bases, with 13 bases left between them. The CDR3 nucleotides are TGTGCCAGTGGGCGGCAAGGGGCCGGGGAGCTGTTTTTT. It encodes CASGRQGAGELFF.

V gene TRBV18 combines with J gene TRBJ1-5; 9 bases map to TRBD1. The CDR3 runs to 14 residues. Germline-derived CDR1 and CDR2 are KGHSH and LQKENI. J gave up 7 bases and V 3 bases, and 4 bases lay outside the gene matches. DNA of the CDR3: TGTGCCAGCTCACCCACAGGGGGCAGGCAGCCCCAGCATTTT. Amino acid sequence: CASSPTGGRQPQHF.

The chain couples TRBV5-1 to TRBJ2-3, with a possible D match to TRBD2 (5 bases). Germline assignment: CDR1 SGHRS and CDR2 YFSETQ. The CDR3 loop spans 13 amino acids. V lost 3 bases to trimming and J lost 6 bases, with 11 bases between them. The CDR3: CASSSDSWDTQYF. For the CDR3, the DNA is TGCGCCAGCAGCTCGGACTCCTGGGATACGCAGTATTTT.

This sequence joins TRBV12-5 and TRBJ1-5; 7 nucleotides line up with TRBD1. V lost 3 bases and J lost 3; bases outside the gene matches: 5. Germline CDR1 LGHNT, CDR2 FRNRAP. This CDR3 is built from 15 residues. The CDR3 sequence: CASGFGQVLNQPQHF. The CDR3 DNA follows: TGTGCTAGTGGTTTCGGACAGGTCCTCAATCAGCCCCAGCATTTT.

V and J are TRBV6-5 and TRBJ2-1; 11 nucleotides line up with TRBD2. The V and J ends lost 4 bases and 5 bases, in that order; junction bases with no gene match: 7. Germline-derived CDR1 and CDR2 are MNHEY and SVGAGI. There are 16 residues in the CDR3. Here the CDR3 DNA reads TGTGCCAGCAGTTTAGTGGGACTAGCGGTAAACAATGAGCAGTTCTTC. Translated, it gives CASSLVGLAVNNEQFF.

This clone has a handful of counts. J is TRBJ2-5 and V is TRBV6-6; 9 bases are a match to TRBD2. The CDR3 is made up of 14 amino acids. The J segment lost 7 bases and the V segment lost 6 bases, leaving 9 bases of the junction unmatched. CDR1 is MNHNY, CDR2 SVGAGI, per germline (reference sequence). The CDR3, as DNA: TGTGCCAGCAGGAAAGGGACTAGCCAACCGACCCAGTACTTC. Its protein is CASRKGTSQPTQYF.

The CDR3 DNA is TGTGCCAGCAGCAGAACAGGGGGCTATGGCTACACCTTC. It yields the protein CASSRTGGYGYTF. The rearrangement links TRBV5-4 to TRBJ1-2; 8 bases are a match to TRBD1. V gave up 4 bases and J gave up 4 bases; unmatched junction bases: 3. There are 13 residues in the CDR3. The germline CDR1 and CDR2 sequences are SGHNT and YYREEE (reference sequence).

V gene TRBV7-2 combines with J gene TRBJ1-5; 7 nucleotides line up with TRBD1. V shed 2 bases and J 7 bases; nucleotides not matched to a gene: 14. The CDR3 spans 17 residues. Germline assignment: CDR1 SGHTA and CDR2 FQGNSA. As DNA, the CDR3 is TGTGCCAGCAGCTTAAGTCTTCAGACAGGGTGGTACCAGCCCCAGCATTTT. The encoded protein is CASSLSLQTGWYQPQHF.

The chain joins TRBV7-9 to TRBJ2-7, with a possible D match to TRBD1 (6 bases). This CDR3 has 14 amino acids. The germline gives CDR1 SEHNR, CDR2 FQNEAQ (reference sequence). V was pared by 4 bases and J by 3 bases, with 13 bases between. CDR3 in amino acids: CASSSTGQLYEQYF. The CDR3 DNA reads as TGTGCCAGCAGCTCTACGGGACAACTCTACGAGCAGTACTTC.

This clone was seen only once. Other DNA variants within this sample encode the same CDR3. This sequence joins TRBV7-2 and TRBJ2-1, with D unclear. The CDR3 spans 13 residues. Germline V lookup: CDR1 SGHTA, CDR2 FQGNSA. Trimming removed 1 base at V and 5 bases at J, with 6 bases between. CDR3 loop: CASSLGQDNEQFF. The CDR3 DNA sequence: TGTGCCAGCAGCTTAGGGCAGGACAATGAGCAGTTCTTC.

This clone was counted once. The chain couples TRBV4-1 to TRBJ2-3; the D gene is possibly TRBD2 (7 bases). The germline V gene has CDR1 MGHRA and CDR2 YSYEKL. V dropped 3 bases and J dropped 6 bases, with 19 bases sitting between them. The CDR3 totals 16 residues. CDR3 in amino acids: CASSQQGGGVGDTQYF. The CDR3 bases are TGCGCCAGCAGCCAGCAGGGAGGGGGGGTAGGTGATACGCAGTATTTT.

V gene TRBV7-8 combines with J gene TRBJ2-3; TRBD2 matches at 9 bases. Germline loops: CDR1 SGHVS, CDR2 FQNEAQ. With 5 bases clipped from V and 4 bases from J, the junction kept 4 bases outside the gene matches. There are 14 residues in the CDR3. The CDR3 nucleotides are TGTGCCAGCAGCCGCGGGGGGGCTGCAGATACGCAGTATTTT. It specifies CASSRGGAADTQYF.

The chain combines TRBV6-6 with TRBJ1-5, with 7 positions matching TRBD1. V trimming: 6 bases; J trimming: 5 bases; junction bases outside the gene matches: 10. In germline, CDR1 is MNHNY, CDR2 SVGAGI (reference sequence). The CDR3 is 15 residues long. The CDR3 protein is CASRPQGRVDQPQHF. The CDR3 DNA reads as TGTGCCAGCAGACCACAGGGGAGAGTCGATCAGCCCCAGCATTTT.

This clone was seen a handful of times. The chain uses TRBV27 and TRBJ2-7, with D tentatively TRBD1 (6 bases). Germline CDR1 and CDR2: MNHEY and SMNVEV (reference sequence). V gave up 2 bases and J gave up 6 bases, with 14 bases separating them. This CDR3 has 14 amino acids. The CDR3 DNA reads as TGTGCCAGCAGTTTAAGGCAGGGGACGGGCGAGCAGTACTTC. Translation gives CASSLRQGTGEQYF.

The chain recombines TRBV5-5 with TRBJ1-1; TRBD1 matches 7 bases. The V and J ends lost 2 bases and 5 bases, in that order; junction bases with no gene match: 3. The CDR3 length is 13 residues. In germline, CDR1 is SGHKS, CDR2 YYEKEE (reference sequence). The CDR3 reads CASSFQGETEAFF. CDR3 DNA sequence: TGTGCCAGCAGCTTTCAGGGGGAGACTGAAGCTTTCTTT.

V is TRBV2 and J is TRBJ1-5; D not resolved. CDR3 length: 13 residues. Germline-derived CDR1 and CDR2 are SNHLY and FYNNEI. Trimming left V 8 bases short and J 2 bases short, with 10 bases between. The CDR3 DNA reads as TGTGCCAGCTCGTCAGAGGGCAATCAGCCCCAGCATTTT. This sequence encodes CASSSEGNQPQHF.